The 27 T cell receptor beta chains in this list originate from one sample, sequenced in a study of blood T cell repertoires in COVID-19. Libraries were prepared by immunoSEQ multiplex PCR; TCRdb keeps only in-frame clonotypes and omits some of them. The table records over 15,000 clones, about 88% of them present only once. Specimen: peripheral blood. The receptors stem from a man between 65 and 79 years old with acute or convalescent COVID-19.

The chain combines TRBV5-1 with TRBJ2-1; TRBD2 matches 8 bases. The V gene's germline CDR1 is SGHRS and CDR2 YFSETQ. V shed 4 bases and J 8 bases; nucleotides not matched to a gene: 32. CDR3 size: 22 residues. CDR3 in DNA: TGCGCCAGCAGCGGGCCCCGGGGGGCGGGAGGCCTCCAGAATTTCCTCCGCGATGAGCAGTTCTTC. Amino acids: CASSGPRGAGGLQNFLRDEQFF.

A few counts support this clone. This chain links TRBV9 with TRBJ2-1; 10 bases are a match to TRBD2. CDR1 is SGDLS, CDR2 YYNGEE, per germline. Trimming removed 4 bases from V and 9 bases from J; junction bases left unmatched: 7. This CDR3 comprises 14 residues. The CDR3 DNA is TGTGCCAGCAGCCCAGGGACTAGCGTCAGTGAGCAGTTCTTC. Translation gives CASSPGTSVSEQFF.

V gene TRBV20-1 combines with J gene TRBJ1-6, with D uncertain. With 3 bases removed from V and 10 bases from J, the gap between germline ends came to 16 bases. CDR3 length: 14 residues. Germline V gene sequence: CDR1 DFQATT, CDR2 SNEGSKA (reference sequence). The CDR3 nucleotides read TGCAGTGCTAGTCTGGGAGGAGGAGACTCACCCCTCCACTTT. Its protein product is CSASLGGGDSPLHF.

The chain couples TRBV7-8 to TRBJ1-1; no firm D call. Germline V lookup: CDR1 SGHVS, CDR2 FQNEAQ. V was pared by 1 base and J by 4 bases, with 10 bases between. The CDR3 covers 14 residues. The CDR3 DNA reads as TGTGCCAGCAGCTTAGAATACAGCTTCACTGAAGCTTTCTTT. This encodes CASSLEYSFTEAFF. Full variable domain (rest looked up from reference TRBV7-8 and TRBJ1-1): GAGVSQSPRYKVAKRGQDVALRCDPISGHVSLFWYQQALGQGPEFLTYFQNEAQLDKSGLPSDRFFAERPEGSVSTLKIQRTQQEDSAVYLCASSLEYSFTEAFFGQGTRLTVV.

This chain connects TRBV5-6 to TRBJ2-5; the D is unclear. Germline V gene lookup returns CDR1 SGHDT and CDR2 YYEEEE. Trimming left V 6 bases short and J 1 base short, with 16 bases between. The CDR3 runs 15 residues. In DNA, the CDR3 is TGTGCCAGCACCCCGAGGATCCGGAGCCAAGAGACCCAGTACTTC. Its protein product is CASTPRIRSQETQYF.

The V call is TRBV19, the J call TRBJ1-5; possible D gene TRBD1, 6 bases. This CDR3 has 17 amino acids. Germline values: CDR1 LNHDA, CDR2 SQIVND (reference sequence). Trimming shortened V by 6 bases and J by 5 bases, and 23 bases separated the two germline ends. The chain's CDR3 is CASRARSFRGLDQPQHF. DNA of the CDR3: TGTGCCAGTAGAGCCCGATCCTTCAGGGGCCTCGATCAGCCCCAGCATTTT.

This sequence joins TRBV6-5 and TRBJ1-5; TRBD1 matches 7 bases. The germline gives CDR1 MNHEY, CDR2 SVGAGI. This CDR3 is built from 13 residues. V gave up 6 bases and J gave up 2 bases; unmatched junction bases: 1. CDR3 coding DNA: TGTGCCAGCAGCAGGGGGGGCAATCAGCCCCAGCATTTT. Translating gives CASSRGGNQPQHF.

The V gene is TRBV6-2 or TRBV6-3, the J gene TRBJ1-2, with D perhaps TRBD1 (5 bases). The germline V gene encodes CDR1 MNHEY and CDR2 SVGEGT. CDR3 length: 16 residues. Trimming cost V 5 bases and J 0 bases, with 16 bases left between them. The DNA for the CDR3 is TGTGCCAGCAGTGACGGGGGTTTTGGGTCTAACTATGGCTACACCTTC. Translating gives CASSDGGFGSNYGYTF.

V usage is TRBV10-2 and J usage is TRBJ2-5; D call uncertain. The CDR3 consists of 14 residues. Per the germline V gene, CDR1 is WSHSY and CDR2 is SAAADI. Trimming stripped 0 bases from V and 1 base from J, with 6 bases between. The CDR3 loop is CASSESLAQETQYF. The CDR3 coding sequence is TGCGCCAGCAGTGAGTCGTTAGCCCAAGAGACCCAGTACTTC.

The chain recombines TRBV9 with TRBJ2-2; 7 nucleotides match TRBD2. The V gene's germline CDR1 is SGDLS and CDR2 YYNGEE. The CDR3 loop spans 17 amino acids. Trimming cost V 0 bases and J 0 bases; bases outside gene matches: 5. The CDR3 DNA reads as TGTGCCAGCAGCGTAGGGCCTCGGGGGGCGAACACCGGGGAGCTGTTTTTT. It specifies CASSVGPRGANTGELFF.

CDR3 sequence: CSATSGDQPQHF. CDR3 nucleotide sequence: TGCAGCGCCACCAGCGGGGATCAGCCCCAGCATTTT. The chain uses TRBV29-1 and TRBJ1-5; no clear D. Looked up from germline, CDR1 is SQVTM and CDR2 is ANQGSEA. Trimming took 7 bases from V and 5 from J, leaving 12 bases between them. The CDR3 has 12 residues. The whole variable domain, filled in from reference TRBV29-1 and TRBJ1-5, reads SAVISQKPSRDICQRGTSLTIQCQVDSQVTMMFWYRQQPGQSLTLIATANQGSEATYESGFVIDKFPISRPNLTFSTLTVSNMSPEDSSIYLCSATSGDQPQHFGDGTRLSIL.

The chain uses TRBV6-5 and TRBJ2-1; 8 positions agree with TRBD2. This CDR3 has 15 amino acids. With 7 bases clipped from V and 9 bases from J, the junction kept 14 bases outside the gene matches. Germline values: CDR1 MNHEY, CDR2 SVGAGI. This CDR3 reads CASTPPGGSGGEQFF. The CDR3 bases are TGTGCCAGCACACCGCCGGGGGGGAGCGGGGGTGAGCAGTTCTTC.

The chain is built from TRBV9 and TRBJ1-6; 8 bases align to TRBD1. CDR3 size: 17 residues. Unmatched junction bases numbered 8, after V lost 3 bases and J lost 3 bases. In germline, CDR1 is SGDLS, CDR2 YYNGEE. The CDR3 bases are TGTGCCAGCAGCGCATCTCACGGGACAGGCTATAATTCACCCCTCCACTTT. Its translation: CASSASHGTGYNSPLHF.

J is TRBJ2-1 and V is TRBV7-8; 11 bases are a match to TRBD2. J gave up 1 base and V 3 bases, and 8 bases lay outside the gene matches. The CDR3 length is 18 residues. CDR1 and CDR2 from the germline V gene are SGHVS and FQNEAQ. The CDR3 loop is CASSFFLAGGLSYNEQFF. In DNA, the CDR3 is TGTGCCAGCAGCTTTTTTCTAGCGGGAGGTCTGTCCTACAATGAGCAGTTCTTC.

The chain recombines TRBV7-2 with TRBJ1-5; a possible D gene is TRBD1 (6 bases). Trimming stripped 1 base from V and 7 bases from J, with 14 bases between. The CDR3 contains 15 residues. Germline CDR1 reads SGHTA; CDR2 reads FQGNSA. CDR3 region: CASSLDGGQEQPQHF. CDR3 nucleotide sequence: TGTGCCAGCAGCTTAGATGGGGGACAAGAGCAGCCCCAGCATTTT.

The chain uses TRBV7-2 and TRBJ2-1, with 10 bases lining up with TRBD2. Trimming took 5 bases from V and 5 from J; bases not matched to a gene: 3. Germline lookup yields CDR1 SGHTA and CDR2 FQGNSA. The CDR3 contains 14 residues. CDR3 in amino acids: CASSPLAGDNEQFF. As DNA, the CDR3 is TGTGCCAGCAGCCCTCTAGCGGGGGACAATGAGCAGTTCTTC. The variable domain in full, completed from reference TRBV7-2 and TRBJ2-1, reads GAGVSQSPSNKVTEKGKDVELRCDPISGHTALYWYRQSLGQGLEFLIYFQGNSAPDKSGLPSDRFSAERTGGSVSTLTIQRTQQEDSAVYLCASSPLAGDNEQFFGPGTRLTVL.

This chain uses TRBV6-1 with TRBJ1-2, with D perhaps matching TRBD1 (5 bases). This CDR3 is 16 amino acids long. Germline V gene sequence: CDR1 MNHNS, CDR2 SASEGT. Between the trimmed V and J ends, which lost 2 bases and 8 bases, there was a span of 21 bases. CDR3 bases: TGTGCCAGCAGTGAATTTGGGTCGACAGAGATCTCAGGCTACACCTTC. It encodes CASSEFGSTEISGYTF.

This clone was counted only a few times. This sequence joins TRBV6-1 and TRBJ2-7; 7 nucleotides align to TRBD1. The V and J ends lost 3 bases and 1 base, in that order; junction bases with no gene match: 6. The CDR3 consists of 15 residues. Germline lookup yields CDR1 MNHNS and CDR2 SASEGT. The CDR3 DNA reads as TGTGCCAGCAGTGACCGGGACAGATTATCCTACGAGCAGTACTTC. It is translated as CASSDRDRLSYEQYF.

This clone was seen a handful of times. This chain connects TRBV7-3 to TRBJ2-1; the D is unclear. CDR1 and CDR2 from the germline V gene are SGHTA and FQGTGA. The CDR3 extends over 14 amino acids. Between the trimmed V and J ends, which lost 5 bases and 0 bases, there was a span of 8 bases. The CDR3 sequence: CASSPMNSYNEQFF. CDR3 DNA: TGTGCCAGCAGCCCTATGAACTCCTACAATGAGCAGTTCTTC.

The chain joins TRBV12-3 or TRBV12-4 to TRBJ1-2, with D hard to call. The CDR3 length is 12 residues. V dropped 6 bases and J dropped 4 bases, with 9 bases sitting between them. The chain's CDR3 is CASSAAFYGYTF. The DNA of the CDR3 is TGTGCCAGCAGCGCGGCGTTCTATGGCTACACCTTC.

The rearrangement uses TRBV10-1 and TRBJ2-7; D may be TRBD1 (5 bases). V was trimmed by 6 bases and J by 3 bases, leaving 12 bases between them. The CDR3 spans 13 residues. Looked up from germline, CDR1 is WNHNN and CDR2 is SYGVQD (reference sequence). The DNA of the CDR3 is TGCGCCAGCAGAGATACAGGAAACTACGAGCAGTACTTC. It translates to CASRDTGNYEQYF.

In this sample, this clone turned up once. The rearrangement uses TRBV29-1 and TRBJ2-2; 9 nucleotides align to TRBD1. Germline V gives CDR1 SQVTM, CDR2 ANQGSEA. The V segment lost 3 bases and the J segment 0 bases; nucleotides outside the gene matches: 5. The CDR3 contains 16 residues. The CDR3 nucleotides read TGCAGCGTTGACTCGGGGACAGGGACGAACACCGGGGAGCTGTTTTTT. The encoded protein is CSVDSGTGTNTGELFF.

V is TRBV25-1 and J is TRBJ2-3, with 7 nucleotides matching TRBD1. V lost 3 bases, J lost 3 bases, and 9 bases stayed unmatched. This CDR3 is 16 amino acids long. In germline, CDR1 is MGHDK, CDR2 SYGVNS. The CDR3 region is CASSDGQAGWTDTQYF. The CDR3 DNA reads TGTGCCAGCAGTGACGGACAGGCCGGATGGACAGATACGCAGTATTTT.

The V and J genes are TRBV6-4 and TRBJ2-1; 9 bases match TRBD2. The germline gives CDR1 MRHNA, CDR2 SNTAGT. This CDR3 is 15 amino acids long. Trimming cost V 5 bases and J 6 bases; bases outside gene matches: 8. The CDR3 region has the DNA TGTGCCAGCAGTACGTCTAGCGGGACCAGCAATGAGCAGTTCTTC. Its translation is CASSTSSGTSNEQFF.

The CDR3 spells CASRGAGYEQYF. The DNA of the CDR3 is TGTGCCAGTCGCGGGGCAGGCTACGAGCAGTACTTC. The chain is built from TRBV28 and TRBJ2-7; a weak D match, TRBD2 (6 bases). V lost 9 bases to trimming and J lost 3 bases, with 12 bases between them. The germline V gene has CDR1 MDHEN and CDR2 SYDVKM. The CDR3 loop spans 12 amino acids.

CDR3 amino acids: CASSQGYNTEAFF. The CDR3, as DNA: TGTGCCAGTTCCCAGGGCTATAACACTGAAGCTTTCTTT. The chain carries TRBV6-4 and TRBJ1-1; weak D call: TRBD1 (5 bases). CDR1 MRHNA and CDR2 SNTAGT come from the germline V gene. V lost 9 bases and J lost 2, with 13 bases in between. The CDR3 totals 13 residues.

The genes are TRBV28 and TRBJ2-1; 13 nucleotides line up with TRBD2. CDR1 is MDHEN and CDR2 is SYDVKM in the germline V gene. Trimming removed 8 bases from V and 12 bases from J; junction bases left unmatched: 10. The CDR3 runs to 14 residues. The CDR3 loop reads CASLGLAGEAGQFF. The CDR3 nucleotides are TGTGCCAGCTTAGGACTAGCGGGAGAGGCGGGGCAGTTCTTC.